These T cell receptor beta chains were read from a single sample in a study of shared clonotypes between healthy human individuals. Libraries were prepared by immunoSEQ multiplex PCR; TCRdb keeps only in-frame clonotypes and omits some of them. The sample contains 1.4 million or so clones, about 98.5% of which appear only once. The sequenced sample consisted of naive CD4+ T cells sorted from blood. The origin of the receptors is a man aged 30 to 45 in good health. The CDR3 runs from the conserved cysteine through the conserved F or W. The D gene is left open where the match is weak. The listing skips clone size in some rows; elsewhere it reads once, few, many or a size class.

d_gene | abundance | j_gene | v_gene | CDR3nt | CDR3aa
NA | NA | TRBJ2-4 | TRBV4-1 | TGCGCCAGCAGCATCCTCGGGTCGGGATCAAACATTCAGTACTTC | CASSILGSGSNIQYF
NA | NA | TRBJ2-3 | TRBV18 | TGTGCCAGCTCAGAGTTGACTACAGGGTACACAGATACGCAGTATTTT | CASSELTTGYTDTQYF
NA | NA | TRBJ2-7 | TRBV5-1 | TGCGCCAGCAGCTCGGGACCCCTCGACTACGAGCAGTACTTC | CASSSGPLDYEQYF
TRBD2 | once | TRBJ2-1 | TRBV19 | TGTGCCAGTACTGAAGCATCTAGCGGGGCCTACAATGAGCAGTTCTTC | CASTEASSGAYNEQFF
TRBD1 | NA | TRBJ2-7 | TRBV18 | TGTGCCAGCTCACCAAGGTCTGCAGGGGGCGGCGAGCAGTACTTC | CASSPRSAGGGEQYF
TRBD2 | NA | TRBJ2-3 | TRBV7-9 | TGTGCCAGCAGCTTAGGTGGCGGGAGAGTGGGAGATACGCAGTATTTT | CASSLGGGRVGDTQYF
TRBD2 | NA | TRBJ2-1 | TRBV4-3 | TGCGCCAGCAGCCCGTACGGACTAGCGGGAGACAATGAGCAGTTCTTC | CASSPYGLAGDNEQFF
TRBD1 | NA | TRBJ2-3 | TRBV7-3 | TGTGCCAGCAGCCCATTAGGACAGGTTTCGACAGATACGCAGTATTTT | CASSPLGQVSTDTQYF
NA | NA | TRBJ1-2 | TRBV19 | TGTGCCAGTAGTATTCCGGGGGGCGAAGGCTACACCTTC | CASSIPGGEGYTF
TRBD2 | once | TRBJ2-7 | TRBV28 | TGTGCCAGCAGCATGAGCGGGAATTACTTCGAGCAGTACTTC | CASSMSGNYFEQYF
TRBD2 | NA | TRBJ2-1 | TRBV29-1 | TGCAGCGTCCGGACTAGCGGGAGTGGGGAGCAGTTCTTC | CSVRTSGSGEQFF
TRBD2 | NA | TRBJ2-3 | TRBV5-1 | TGCGCCAGCAGCTTAGGCCATCTGACTAGCGGCACAGATACGCAGTATTTT | CASSLGHLTSGTDTQYF
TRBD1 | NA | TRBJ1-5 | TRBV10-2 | TGCGCCAGCAGTGAGTCCGGGACAGGGTTCAGCAATCAGCCCCAGCATTTT | CASSESGTGFSNQPQHF
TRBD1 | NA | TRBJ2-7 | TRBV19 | TGTGCCAGTAGTATATCCGGGACAGGGACAACCACCTCCTACGAGCAGTACTTC | CASSISGTGTTTSYEQYF
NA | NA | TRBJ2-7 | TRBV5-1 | TGCGCCAGCAGCTTGGAAGGGGGGAGTACCTACGAGCAGTACTTC | CASSLEGGSTYEQYF
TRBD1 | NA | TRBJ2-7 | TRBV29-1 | TGCAGCGTTGAGAAAACAGGGGGCCACGAGCAGTACTTC | CSVEKTGGHEQYF
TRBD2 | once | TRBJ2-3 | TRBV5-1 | TGCGCCAGCAGCCGGACTAGCGGTACAGATACGCAGTATTTT | CASSRTSGTDTQYF
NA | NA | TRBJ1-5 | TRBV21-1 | TGTGCCAGCAGCAAAGTTCGACAGGGCTGGGGGCATAGCAATCAGCCCCAGCATTTT | CASSKVRQGWGHSNQPQHF
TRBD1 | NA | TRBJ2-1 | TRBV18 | TGTGCCAGCTCACCGATGACAGGGCGGAATGAGCAGTTCTTC | CASSPMTGRNEQFF
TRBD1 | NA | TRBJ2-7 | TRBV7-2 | TGTGCCAGCAGCGGTCGGACAGGGTTGGTTAACGAGCAGTACTTC | CASSGRTGLVNEQYF
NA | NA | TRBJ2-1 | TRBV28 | TGTGCCAGCAGTTCACCGGGCCAGGATGGGAATGAGCAGTTCTTC | CASSSPGQDGNEQFF
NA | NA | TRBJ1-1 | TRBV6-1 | TGTGCCAGCAGATTTCTCGGCAGGGCGGACACTGAAGCTTTCTTT | CASRFLGRADTEAFF
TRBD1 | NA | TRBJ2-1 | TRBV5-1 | TGCGCCAGCAGCTTGGCTATAGGGGGCGCAAACAATGAGCAGTTCTTC | CASSLAIGGANNEQFF
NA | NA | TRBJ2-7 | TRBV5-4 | TGTGCCAGCAGCTTGCAGCCCTACGAGCAGTACTTC | CASSLQPYEQYF
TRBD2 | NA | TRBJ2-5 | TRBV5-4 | TGTGCCAGCAGCAGACTAGCGGGAGGGTTGGAGACCCAGTACTTC | CASSRLAGGLETQYF
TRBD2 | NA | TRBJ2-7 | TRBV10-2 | TGCGCCAGCAGTGAGATTAGCGGGATAAGCGAGCAGTACTTC | CASSEISGISEQYF
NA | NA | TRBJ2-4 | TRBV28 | TGTGCCAGCAGACACGGTGGGGTAGCCGAGGCCAAAAACATTCAGTACTTC | CASRHGGVAEAKNIQYF
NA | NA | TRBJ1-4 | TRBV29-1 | TGCAGCGTTTTGACAGGTGAAAAACTGTTTTTT | CSVLTGEKLFF
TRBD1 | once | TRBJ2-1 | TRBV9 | TGTGCCAGCAGCAAGGACAGGGGTTCCTACAATGAGCAGTTCTTC | CASSKDRGSYNEQFF
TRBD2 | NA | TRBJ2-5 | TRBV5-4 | TGTGCCAGCAGCCCGGGACTAGCGGAAAAAGAGACCCAGTACTTC | CASSPGLAEKETQYF
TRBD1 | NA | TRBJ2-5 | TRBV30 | TGTGCCTGGGACAGGGAAGAGACCCAGTACTTC | CAWDREETQYF
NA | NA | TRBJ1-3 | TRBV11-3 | TGTGCCAGCAGCTCCGGGCGCGGGGGTTCGGGAGGAAACACCATATATTTT | CASSSGRGGSGGNTIYF
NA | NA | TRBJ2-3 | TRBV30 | TGTGCCTGGAGTGTACTATCGGGTGATACGCAGTATTTT | CAWSVLSGDTQYF
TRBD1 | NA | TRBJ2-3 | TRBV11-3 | TGTGCCAGCAGCCCCCGGACAGGGGGCACAGATACGCAGTATTTT | CASSPRTGGTDTQYF
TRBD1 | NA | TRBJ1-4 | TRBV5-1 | TGCGCCAGCAGCACGACAGGGAAGGGTGAAAAACTGTTTTTT | CASSTTGKGEKLFF
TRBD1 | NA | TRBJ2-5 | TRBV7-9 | TGTGCCACCACGGGACAGGGGGCGCTCAGCGGGAGGGACGGGACCCAGTACTTC | CATTGQGALSGRDGTQYF
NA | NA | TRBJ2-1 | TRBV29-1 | TGCAGCGTTGATATCCAGGGGTCCTACAATGAGCAGTTCTTC | CSVDIQGSYNEQFF
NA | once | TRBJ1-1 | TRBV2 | TGTGCCAGCAGTGAATTATCAGGGACTGAAGCTTTCTTT | CASSELSGTEAFF
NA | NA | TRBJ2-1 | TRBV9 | TGTGCCAGAGACCTTAGCCGGCCTACGGTTAATGAGCAGTTCTTC | CARDLSRPTVNEQFF
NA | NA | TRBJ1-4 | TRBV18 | TGTGCCAGCTCACTCACGGGAGATCCCCGCGAGTTTTTT | CASSLTGDPREFF
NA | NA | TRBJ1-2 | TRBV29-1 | TGCAGTGACTCCTCGGCAGACGCTCTTAACTATGGCTACACCTTC | CSDSSADALNYGYTF
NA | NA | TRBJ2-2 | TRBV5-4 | TGTGCCAGCAGCTTGGTAGGGGCGGACACCGGGGAGCTGTTTTTT | CASSLVGADTGELFF
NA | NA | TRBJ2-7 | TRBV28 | TGTGCCAGCAGTTTAACTTCTCCCTACGAGCAGTACTTC | CASSLTSPYEQYF
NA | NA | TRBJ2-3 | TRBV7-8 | TGTGCCAGCAGCTCGCCCCCCAGCGGCACAGATACGCAGTATTTT | CASSSPPSGTDTQYF
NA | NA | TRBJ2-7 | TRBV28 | TGTGCCAGCAGTTTATACATCGGACTAACCCTGAGCTCCTACGAGCAGTACTTC | CASSLYIGLTLSSYEQYF
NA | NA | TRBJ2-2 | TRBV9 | TGTGCCAGCAGCGTAGGGGGGGCGAGCACCGGGGAGCTGTTTTTT | CASSVGGASTGELFF
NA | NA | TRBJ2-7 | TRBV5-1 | TGCGCCAGCAGCTTGGTACTCTCTAATGGCGTAGAGCAGTACTTC | CASSLVLSNGVEQYF
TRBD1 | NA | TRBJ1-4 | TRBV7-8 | TGTGCCAGCAGCCTAGACAGGGGCGTTGAAAAACTGTTTTTT | CASSLDRGVEKLFF
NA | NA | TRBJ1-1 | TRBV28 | TGTGCCAGCAGTTCTTCAATGGGAGCTTTCTTT | CASSSSMGAFF
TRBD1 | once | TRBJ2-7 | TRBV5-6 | TGTGCCAGCAGCTTGGGCGGGACAGGTCCTAGTGAGCAGTACTTC | CASSLGGTGPSEQYF
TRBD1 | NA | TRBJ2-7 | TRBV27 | TGTGCCAGCAGTTTCGAGAGGGGGCCAATGTACGAGCAGTACTTC | CASSFERGPMYEQYF
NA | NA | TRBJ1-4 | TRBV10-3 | TGTGCCATCAGTGAGTCCGTCCCGGCAGGCCTTGGGGAAAAACTGTTTTTT | CAISESVPAGLGEKLFF
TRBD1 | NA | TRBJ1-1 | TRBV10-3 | TGTGCCACTTGGACAGGCCACACTGAAGCTTTCTTT | CATWTGHTEAFF